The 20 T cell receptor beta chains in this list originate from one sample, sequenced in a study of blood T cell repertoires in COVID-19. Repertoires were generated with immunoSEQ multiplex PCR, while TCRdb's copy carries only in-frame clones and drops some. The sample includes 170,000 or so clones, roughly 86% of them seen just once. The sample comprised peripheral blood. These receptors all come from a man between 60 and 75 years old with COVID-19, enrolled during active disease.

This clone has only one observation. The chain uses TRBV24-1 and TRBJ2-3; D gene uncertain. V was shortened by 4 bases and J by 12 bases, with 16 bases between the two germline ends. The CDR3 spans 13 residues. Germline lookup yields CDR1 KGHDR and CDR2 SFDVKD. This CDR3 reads CATSDPQTTFQYF. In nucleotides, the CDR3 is TGTGCCACCAGTGACCCCCAAACGACATTTCAGTATTTT.

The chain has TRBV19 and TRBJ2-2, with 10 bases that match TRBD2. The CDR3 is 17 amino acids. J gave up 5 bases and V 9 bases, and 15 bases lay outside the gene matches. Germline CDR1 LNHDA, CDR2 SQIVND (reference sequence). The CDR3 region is CASLRSSGRVGTGELFF. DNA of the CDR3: TGTGCCAGCCTCAGGAGCAGCGGGAGGGTGGGGACCGGGGAGCTGTTTTTT.

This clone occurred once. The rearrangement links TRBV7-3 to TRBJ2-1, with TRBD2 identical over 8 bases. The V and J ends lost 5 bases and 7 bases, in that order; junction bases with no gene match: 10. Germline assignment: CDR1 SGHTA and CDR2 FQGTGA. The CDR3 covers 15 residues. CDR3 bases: TGTGCCAGCAGCCCGGAACCGGGACTAGTAAATGAGCAGTTCTTC. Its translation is CASSPEPGLVNEQFF. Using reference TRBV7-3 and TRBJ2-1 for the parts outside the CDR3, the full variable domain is GAGVSQTPSNKVTEKGKYVELRCDPISGHTALYWYRQSLGQGPEFLIYFQGTGAADDSGLPNDRFFAVRPEGSVSTLKIQRTERGDSAVYLCASSPEPGLVNEQFFGPGTRLTVL.

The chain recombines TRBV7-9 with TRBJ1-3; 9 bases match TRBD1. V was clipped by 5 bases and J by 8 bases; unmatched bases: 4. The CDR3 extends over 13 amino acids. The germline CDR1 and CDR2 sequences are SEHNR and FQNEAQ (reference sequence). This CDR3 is CASSPQGADTIYF. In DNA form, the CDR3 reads TGTGCCAGCAGCCCACAGGGGGCGGACACCATATATTTT.

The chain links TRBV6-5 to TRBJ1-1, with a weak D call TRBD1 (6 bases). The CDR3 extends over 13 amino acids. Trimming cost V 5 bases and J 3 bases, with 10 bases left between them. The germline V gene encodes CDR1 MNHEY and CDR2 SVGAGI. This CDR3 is CASSNRVHTEAFF. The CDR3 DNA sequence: TGTGCCAGCAGTAACAGGGTTCACACTGAAGCTTTCTTT.

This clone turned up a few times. Here the CDR3 DNA reads TGTGCCAGCAGTTTAACACAGGTGGCGATCTATGGCTACACCTTC. The encoded protein is CASSLTQVAIYGYTF. The chain couples TRBV27 to TRBJ1-2; tentatively, D is TRBD1 (5 bases). V was pared by 2 bases and J by 4 bases, with 14 bases between. Per the germline V gene, CDR1 is MNHEY and CDR2 is SMNVEV (reference sequence). CDR3 size: 15 residues.

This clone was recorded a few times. The CDR3 reads CASRGQGAEAFF. In nucleotides, the CDR3 is TGTGCCAGCAGGGGACAGGGGGCTGAAGCTTTCTTT. The chain uses TRBV6-5 and TRBJ1-1, with 11 bases matching TRBD1. The length of the CDR3 is 12 residues. Germline V gene lookup returns CDR1 MNHEY and CDR2 SVGAGI. Germline trimming cut 6 bases from V and 6 bases from J; bases unmatched to any gene: 0.

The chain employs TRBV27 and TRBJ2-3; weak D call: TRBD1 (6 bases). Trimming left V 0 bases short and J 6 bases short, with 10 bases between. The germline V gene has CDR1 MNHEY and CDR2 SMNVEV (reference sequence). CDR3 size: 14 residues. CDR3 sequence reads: CASSLSPRGDTQYF. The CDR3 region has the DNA TGTGCCAGCAGTTTATCCCCAAGGGGGGATACGCAGTATTTT.

The CDR3 DNA reads TGTGCCAGCAGCCAGTGGACAAGCTCCTACGAGCAGTACTTC. This translates into CASSQWTSSYEQYF. The chain joins TRBV6-2 or TRBV6-3 to TRBJ2-7; tentative D call: TRBD1 (5 bases). Germline V lookup: CDR1 MNHEY, CDR2 SVGEGT. Trimming stripped 6 bases from V and 0 bases from J, with 12 bases between. This CDR3 spans 14 amino acids.

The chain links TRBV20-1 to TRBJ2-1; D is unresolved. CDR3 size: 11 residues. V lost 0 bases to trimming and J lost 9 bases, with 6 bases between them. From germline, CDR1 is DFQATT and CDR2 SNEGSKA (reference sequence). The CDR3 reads CSARELAEQFF. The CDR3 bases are TGCAGTGCTAGAGAGTTAGCTGAGCAGTTCTTC.

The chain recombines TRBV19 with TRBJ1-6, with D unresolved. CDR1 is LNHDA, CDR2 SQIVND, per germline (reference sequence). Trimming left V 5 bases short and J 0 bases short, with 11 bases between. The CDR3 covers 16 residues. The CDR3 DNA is TGTGCCAGTAGTGCCACAGACGTCTCCTATAATTCACCCCTCCACTTT. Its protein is CASSATDVSYNSPLHF.

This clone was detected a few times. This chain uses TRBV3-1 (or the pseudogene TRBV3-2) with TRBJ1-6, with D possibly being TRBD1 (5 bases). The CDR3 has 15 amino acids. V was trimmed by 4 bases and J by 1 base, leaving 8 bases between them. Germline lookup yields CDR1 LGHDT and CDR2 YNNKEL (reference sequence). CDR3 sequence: CASSPGGSYNSPLHF. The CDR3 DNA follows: TGTGCCAGCAGCCCGGGGGGGTCCTATAATTCACCCCTCCACTTT.

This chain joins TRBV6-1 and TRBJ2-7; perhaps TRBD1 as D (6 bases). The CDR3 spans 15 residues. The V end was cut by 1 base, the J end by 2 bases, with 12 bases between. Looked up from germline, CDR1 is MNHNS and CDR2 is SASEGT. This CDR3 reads CASSEVGTLPYEQYF. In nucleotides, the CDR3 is TGTGCCAGCAGTGAAGTCGGGACATTACCCTACGAGCAGTACTTC.

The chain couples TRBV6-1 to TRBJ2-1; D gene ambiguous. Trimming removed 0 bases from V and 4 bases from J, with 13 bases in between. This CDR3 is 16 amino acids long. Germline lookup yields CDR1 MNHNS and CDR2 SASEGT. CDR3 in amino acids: CASSEAVVTSYNEQFF. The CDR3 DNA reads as TGTGCCAGCAGTGAAGCGGTTGTCACATCTTACAATGAGCAGTTCTTC.

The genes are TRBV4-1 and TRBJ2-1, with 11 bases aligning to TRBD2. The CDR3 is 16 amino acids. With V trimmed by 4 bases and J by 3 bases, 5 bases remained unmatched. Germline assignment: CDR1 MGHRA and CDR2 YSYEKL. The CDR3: CASSRQGTSGYNEQFF. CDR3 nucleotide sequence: TGCGCCAGCAGCCGACAGGGGACTAGCGGCTACAATGAGCAGTTCTTC.

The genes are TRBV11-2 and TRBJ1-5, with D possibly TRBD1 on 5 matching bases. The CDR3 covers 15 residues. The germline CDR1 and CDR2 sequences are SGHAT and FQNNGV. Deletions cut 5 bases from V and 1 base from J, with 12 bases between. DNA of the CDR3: TGTGCCAGCAGCCCCCAGCCAGGGAGCAATCAGCCCCAGCATTTT. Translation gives CASSPQPGSNQPQHF.

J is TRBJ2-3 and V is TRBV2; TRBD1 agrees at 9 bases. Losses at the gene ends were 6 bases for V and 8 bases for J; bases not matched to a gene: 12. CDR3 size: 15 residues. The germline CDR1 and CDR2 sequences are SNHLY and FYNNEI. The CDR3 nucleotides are TGTGCCAGCAGGGGACAGGGTTTAGGGGGGAGTACGCAGTATTTT. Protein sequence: CASRGQGLGGSTQYF.

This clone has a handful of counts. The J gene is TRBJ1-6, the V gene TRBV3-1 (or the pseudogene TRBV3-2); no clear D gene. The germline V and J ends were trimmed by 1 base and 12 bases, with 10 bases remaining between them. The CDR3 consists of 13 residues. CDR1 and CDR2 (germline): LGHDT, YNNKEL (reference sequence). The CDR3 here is CASSQGYRGPLHF. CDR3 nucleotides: TGTGCCAGCAGCCAAGGGTATCGGGGACCCCTCCACTTT.

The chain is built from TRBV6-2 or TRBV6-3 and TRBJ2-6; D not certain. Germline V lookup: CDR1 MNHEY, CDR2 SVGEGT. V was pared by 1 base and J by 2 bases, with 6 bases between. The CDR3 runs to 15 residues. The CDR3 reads CASSYYSPGANVLTF. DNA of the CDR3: TGTGCCAGCAGTTACTACTCCCCTGGGGCCAACGTCCTGACTTTC.

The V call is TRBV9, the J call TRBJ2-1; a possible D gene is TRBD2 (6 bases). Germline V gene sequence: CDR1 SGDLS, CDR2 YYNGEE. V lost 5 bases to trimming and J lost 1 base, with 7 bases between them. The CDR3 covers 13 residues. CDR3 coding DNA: TGTGCCAGCAGTCGGGGGTCCTACAATGAGCAGTTCTTC. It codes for CASSRGSYNEQFF.